This TCR beta chain came from a study of blood T cell repertoires in COVID-19. How the authors handled the data: Amplification of reference gene primers provided the estimated nucleated cell counts. This table comes from immunoSEQ multiplex PCR, and its TCRdb copy is limited to in-frame clones, with some not included. That table supplies the V and J calls and clone size; D and trimming were determined from the DNA. Of 250,000 to 350,000 clones listed, 92% are singletons. Recruits, aged roughly 18 to 95 years, lived in under 25 US areas. This CDR3 has 13 amino acids. The V end was cut by 4 bases, the J end by 5 bases, with 12 bases between. Germline assignment: CDR1 SGHNT and CDR2 YYREEE (reference sequence).

The gene calls are TRBV5-4 and TRBJ1-2, with a weak D call TRBD1 (6 bases). Sequencing used PBMCs or T cells enriched from blood (not recorded which). This TCR came from a woman in her twenties or thirties who had recovered from COVID-19. The CDR3 DNA sequence: TGTGCCAGCAGCGCAGGGGTAGATTATGGCTACACCTTC. This sequence encodes CASSAGVDYGYTF.